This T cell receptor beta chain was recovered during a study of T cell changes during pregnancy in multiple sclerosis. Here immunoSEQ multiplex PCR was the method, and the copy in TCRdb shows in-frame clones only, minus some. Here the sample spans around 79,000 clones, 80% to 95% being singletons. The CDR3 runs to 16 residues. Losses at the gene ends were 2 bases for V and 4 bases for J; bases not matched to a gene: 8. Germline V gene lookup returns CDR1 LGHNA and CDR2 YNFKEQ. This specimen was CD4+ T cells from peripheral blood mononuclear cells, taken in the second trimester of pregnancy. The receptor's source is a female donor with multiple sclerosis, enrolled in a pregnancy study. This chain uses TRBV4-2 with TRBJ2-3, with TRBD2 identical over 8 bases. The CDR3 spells CASSQREGSRADTQYF. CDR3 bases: TGTGCCAGCAGCCAACGGGAGGGGAGTCGGGCAGATACGCAGTATTTT.